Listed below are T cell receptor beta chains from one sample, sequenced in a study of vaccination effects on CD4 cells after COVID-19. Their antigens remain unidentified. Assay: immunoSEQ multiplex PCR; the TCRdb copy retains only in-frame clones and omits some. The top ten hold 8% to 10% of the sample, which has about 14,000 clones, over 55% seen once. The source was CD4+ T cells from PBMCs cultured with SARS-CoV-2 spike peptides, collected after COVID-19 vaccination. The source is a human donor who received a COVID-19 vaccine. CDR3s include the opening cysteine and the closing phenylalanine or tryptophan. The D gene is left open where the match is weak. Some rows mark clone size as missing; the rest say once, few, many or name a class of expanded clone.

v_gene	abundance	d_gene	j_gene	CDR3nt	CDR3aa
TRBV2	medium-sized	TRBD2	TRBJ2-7	TGTGCCAGCAGTGCCCCTGGACTAGCGGGTTCCTACGAGCAGTACTTC	CASSAPGLAGSYEQYF
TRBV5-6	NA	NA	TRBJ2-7	TGTGCCAGCAGCGCCTATATTCAGACCGACTCCTACGAGCAGTACTTC	CASSAYIQTDSYEQYF
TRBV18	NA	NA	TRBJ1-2	TGTGCCAGCTCACCCTGGGCCCGCGAAGCCTATGGCTACACCTTC	CASSPWAREAYGYTF
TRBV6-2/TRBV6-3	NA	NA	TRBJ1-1	TGTGCCAGCAGCCCCCGGGGAGGGGCGAACACTGAAGCTTTCTTT	CASSPRGGANTEAFF
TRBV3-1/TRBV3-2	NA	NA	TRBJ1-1	TGTGCCAGCAGCCGAGGCCCTTCCTACACTGAAGCTTTCTTT	CASSRGPSYTEAFF
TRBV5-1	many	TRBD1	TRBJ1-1	TGCGCCAGCAGCCCCGGGACAGGGGGCACTGAAGCTTTCTTT	CASSPGTGGTEAFF
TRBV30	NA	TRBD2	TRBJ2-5	TGTGCCTGGAGTGGACTAGCGGGGGGGCGGTTAGAGACCCAGTACTTC	CAWSGLAGGRLETQYF
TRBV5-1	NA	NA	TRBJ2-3	TGCGCCAGCAGCCCGGGGGAAAACACAGATACGCAGTATTTT	CASSPGENTDTQYF
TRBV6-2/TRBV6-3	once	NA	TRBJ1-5	TGTGCCAGCAGTTATGAGGAGAAACAGCCCCAGCATTTT	CASSYEEKQPQHF
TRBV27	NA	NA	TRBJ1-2	TGTGCCAGCAGTTTATCAGAGAACTATGGCTACACCTTC	CASSLSENYGYTF
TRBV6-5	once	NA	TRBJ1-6	TGTGCCACTCTGGACAGCTCCTATAATTCACCCCTCCACTTT	CATLDSSYNSPLHF
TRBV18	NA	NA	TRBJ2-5	TGTGCCAGCTCACCAGGGGAGACCCAGTACTTC	CASSPGETQYF
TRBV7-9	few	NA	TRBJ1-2	TGTGCCAGCAGCTTGGGGAAGACACGCCACTGGGGCTACACCTTC	CASSLGKTRHWGYTF
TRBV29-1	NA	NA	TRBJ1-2	TGCAGCGTTGTTTCCGAGGATGGCTACACCTTC	CSVVSEDGYTF
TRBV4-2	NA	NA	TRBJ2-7	TGTGCCAGCAGCCAAGTTCCCTACGAGCAGTACTTC	CASSQVPYEQYF
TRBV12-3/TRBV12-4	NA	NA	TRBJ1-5	TGTGCCAGCAGTTTCAGCAATCAGCCCCAGCATTTT	CASSFSNQPQHF
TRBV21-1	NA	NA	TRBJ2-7	TGTCCCTATCTCAGGGGGCGAAGGTCAACTTATGAGAGTGCTAATCACTATACCCCGCAGTACTTC	CPYLRGRRSTYESANHYTPQYF
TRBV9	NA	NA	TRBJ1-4	TGTGCCAGCAGCGTAGGTGCAGGGGTTAACGAAAAACTGTTTTTT	CASSVGAGVNEKLFF
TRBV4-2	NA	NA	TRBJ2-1	TGTGCCAGCAGCCAAGGATCGTCAGGGGTCCAGATCTACAATGAGCAGTTCTTC	CASSQGSSGVQIYNEQFF
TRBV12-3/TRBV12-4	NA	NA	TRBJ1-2	TGTGCCAGCAGTTTAGGGGTGGGGGGCTACACCTTC	CASSLGVGGYTF
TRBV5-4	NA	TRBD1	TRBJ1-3	TGTGCCAGCAGCGGGGACAGGGGACCTGGAAACACCATATATTTT	CASSGDRGPGNTIYF
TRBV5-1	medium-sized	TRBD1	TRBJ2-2	TGCGCCAGCAGCCCAGGGACAGTCACCGGGGAGCTGTTTTTT	CASSPGTVTGELFF
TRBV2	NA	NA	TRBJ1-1	TGTGCCAGCAGTCCATCCAGGGTGAGCAACACTGAAGCTTTCTTT	CASSPSRVSNTEAFF
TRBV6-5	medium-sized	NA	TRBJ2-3	TGTGCCAGCAGTTCCCTGCAGAGGTCAGATACGCAGTATTTT	CASSSLQRSDTQYF
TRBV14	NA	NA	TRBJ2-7	TGTGCCAGCAGCCAGGCTAGCTGGCAGTACGAGCAGTACTTC	CASSQASWQYEQYF
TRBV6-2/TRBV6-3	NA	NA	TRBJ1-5	TGTGCCAGCAGCCGCGCAACCTCAGGGTATAGCAATCAGCCCCAGCATTTT	CASSRATSGYSNQPQHF
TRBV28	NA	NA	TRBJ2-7	TGTGCCAGCACCACTTGGGTCCTTAGATACGAGCAGTACTTC	CASTTWVLRYEQYF
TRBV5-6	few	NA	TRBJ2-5	TGTGCCAGCAGTCTCAGGCGACTGGGGGGAGAGACCCAGTACTTC	CASSLRRLGGETQYF
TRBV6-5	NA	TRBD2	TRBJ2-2	TGTGCCAGCACCCTACTAGCGGGAGTCACCGGGGAGCTGTTTTTT	CASTLLAGVTGELFF
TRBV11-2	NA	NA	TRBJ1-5	TGTGCCAGCAGCTTAGCTAGCAATCAGCCCCAGCATTTT	CASSLASNQPQHF
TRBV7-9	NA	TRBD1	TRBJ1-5	TGTGCCAGCAGCTTAGCCCTAGGACAGGGCAATCAGCCCCAGCATTTT	CASSLALGQGNQPQHF
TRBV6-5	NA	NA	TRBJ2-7	TGTGCCAGCAGTCCCCACTGGACAGTCCCCTACGAGCAGTACTTC	CASSPHWTVPYEQYF
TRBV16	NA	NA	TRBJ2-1	TGTGCCAGCGTCCGGGGACAATACAATGAGCAGTTCTTC	CASVRGQYNEQFF
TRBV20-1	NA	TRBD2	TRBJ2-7	TGCAGTGCTAGTCCCCCGGCGGTAGCGGGACTCAACTCAGGGGAGCAGTACTTC	CSASPPAVAGLNSGEQYF
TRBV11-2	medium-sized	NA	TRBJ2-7	TGTGCCAGCAGCGCAGTCGGGGGCTCCTACGAGCAGTACTTC	CASSAVGGSYEQYF
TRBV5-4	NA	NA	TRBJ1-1	TGTGCCAGCAGCTTCGGTGTAGTCACTGAAGCTTTCTTT	CASSFGVVTEAFF
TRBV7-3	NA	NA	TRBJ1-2	TGTGCCAGCAGCCGCAGGAGGGAAAGGGCCTATGGCTACACCTTC	CASSRRRERAYGYTF
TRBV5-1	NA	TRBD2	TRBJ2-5	TGCGCCAGCAGCTTGATGTCGGGGGGGCAAGAGACCCAGTACTTC	CASSLMSGGQETQYF
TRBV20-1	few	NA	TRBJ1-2	TGCAGTGCTACAGACTCGATCGGCTACACCTTC	CSATDSIGYTF
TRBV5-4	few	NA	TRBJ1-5	TGTGCCAGCAGCTTCGACCCCGGGGGGAATCAGCCCCAGCATTTT	CASSFDPGGNQPQHF
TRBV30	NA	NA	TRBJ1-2	TGTGCCTGGAGTGTACCGGAGGGAGCCTACACCTTC	CAWSVPEGAYTF